Below are 17 T cell receptor beta chains sequenced from a single sample in a study of regulatory T cells in long-lasting Graves disease (dated by TCRdb to the early 2020s). The library was produced with multiplex PCR. Sequencer: Illumina HiSeq 4000. iRepertoire HTBI primers and Arm-PCR amplification of CDR3 regions were used to construct TCR beta libraries. TCRdb redid the processing of the public reads, applying fastp at Q25 and MiXCR, and retained in-frame beta chains. Every CDR3 protein is listed once, alongside the most common genes and DNA of its rows. The sample yields 320,000 or so distinct CDR3 sequences; 18% were counted once. The top ten hold about 40% of the sample. Sample time point, as interpreted from the label and publication: newly diagnosed GD, antithyroid drugs for less than 3 months. RNA was extracted from PBMCs in TRIzol for both TCR sequencing and RNA sequencing. Sequencing was performed on peripheral blood mononuclear cells (PBMCs), taken at new diagnosis, from a patient treated with antithyroid drugs. The receptors were gathered from a female donor with Graves disease.

The table lists this clonotype with many counts. The chain has TRBV7-9 and TRBJ2-1, with TRBD2 matching 13 bases. Losses at the gene ends were 1 base for V and 8 bases for J; bases not matched to a gene: 2. Germline values: CDR1 SEHNR, CDR2 FQNEAQ (reference sequence). The CDR3 spans 15 residues. The CDR3 sequence: CASSLGLAGGDEQFF. CDR3 nucleotide sequence: TGTGCCAGCAGCTTAGGACTAGCGGGAGGTGATGAGCAGTTCTTC.

This clonotype has only a few counts. The chain is built from TRBV5-1 and TRBJ2-2; D gene ambiguous. The CDR3 has 16 residues. Between the trimmed V and J ends, which lost 6 bases and 2 bases, there was a span of 17 bases. Germline loops: CDR1 SGHRS, CDR2 YFSETQ. This CDR3 reads CASTDVLGLNTGELFF. CDR3 nucleotides: TGCGCCAGCACGGACGTACTTGGGCTAAACACCGGGGAGCTGTTTTTT.

This clonotype turned up a few times. This likely stems from a read error, as it lies one base from a far larger clone. As DNA, the CDR3 is TGTGCCAGCAGCTTAGATGTTGCAGGGGGCATGCGAGGAGAGACCCAGTACTTC. It translates to CASSLDVAGGMRGETQYF. V is TRBV11-2 and J is TRBJ2-1; TRBD1 matches 8 bases. The assigned J gene may be wrong: the sequence end matches TRBJ2-5 better. This CDR3 is 18 amino acids long. The V gene's germline CDR1 is SGHAT and CDR2 FQNNGV.

The CDR3 DNA reads as TGTGCCACCGCAGGGACCTACTCTGTCAAAAACATTCAGTACTTC. It yields the protein CATAGTYSVKNIQYF. The V call is TRBV24-1, the J call TRBJ2-4, with D perhaps assigned TRBD1 or TRBD2 (5 bases each). Trimming took 9 bases from V and 3 from J, leaving 17 bases between them. CDR3 size: 15 residues. Germline CDR1 KGHDR, CDR2 SFDVKD.

This clonotype was seen at least ten times. This sequence joins TRBV2 and TRBJ2-7; either TRBD1 or TRBD2 may supply D (6 bases each). Germline CDR1 and CDR2: SNHLY and FYNNEI. CDR3 length equals 14 residues. V dropped 11 bases and J dropped 0 bases, with 17 bases sitting between them. The CDR3 reads CACGKGELSYEQYF. The CDR3 DNA sequence: TGTGCCTGCGGGAAGGGGGAACTCTCCTACGAGCAGTACTTC.

There are a few counts of this clonotype. The chain joins TRBV27 to TRBJ2-1, with TRBD2 as a possible D gene (6 bases). With 4 bases removed from V and 5 bases from J, the gap between germline ends came to 15 bases. Germline-derived CDR1 and CDR2 are MNHEY and SMNVEV (reference sequence). This CDR3 comprises 15 residues. DNA for the CDR3: TGTGCCAGCAGTTCCCCGAGCGGGCTTAACAATGAGCAGTTCTTC. Its translation is CASSSPSGLNNEQFF.

This sequence joins TRBV7-6 and TRBJ1-3, with D perhaps matching TRBD1 (5 bases). Germline assignment: CDR1 SGHVS and CDR2 FNYEAQ. The V and J ends lost 0 bases and 8 bases respectively, with 17 bases between them. This CDR3 region has 16 residues. The CDR3 bases are TGTGCCAGCAGCTTAGCGCCTGGGGCAGGGAGGCACACCATATATTTT. It yields the protein CASSLAPGAGRHTIYF.

Ten or more counts support this clonotype. The DNA of the CDR3 is TGTGCCAGCTTTCACGGAGGGAACAGGGGGCTGTGGGAGCAGTACTTC. Protein: CASFHGGNRGLWEQYF. The chain uses TRBV28 and TRBJ2-7; 9 nucleotides align to TRBD1. Germline V gives CDR1 MDHEN, CDR2 SYDVKM. The V segment lost 8 bases and the J segment 7 bases; nucleotides outside the gene matches: 18. The CDR3 loop spans 16 amino acids.

The gene calls are TRBV9 and TRBJ2-7; perhaps TRBD2 as D (5 bases). Germline assignment: CDR1 SGDLS and CDR2 YYNGEE. Trimming pared 4 bases from V and 3 bases from J, leaving 20 bases between. The CDR3 length is 16 residues. CDR3 sequence: CASSPRVDGLLYEQYF. CDR3 DNA sequence: TGTGCCAGCAGCCCACGAGTCGACGGACTCCTCTACGAGCAGTACTTC.

This clonotype was observed at least ten times. The chain employs TRBV30 and TRBJ2-1; 10 bases are a match to TRBD2. The germline gives CDR1 GTSNPN, CDR2 SVGIG (reference sequence). CDR3 length: 17 amino acids. V was pared by 2 bases and J by 1 base, with 8 bases of the junction left unmatched. The CDR3 loop reads CAWSSELAGRSYNEQFF. CDR3 in DNA: TGTGCCTGGAGTTCCGAACTAGCGGGAAGGTCCTACAATGAGCAGTTCTTC.

This clonotype appeared many times. The rearrangement uses TRBV12-3 or TRBV12-4 and TRBJ2-4, with TRBD1 identical over 7 bases. This CDR3 has 15 amino acids. Losses at the gene ends were 5 bases for V and 3 bases for J; bases not matched to a gene: 7. In nucleotides, the CDR3 is TGTGCCAGCAGTGAGGGACAGCTCCTCAAAAACATTCAGTACTTC. Translation gives CASSEGQLLKNIQYF.

The V gene is TRBV7-9, the J gene TRBJ1-2; perhaps TRBD1 as D (6 bases). Trimming shortened V by 5 bases and J by 0 bases, and 19 bases separated the two germline ends. This CDR3 spans 17 amino acids. Germline V gives CDR1 SEHNR, CDR2 FQNEAQ (reference sequence). DNA of the CDR3: TGTGCCAGCAGCCCACCTTGGGCAGGGGTCGCTAACTATGGCTACACCTTC. Protein product: CASSPPWAGVANYGYTF.

The chain has TRBV5-1 and TRBJ2-5; no definite D call. The germline V gene has CDR1 SGHRS and CDR2 YFSETQ. The CDR3 has 15 residues. The V and J ends lost 1 base and 4 bases respectively, with 14 bases between them. CDR3 amino acids: CASSLNGYDRETQYF. Here the CDR3 DNA reads TGCGCCAGCAGCTTGAACGGATACGACCGAGAGACCCAGTACTTC.

This clonotype was recorded at least ten times. The CDR3 spells CASSAFSGDTEAFF. As DNA, the CDR3 is TGTGCCAGCAGTGCTTTTTCGGGGGACACTGAAGCTTTCTTT. The chain has TRBV3-1 and TRBJ1-1, with D perhaps TRBD1 (5 bases). V was shortened by 6 bases and J by 3 bases, with 14 bases between the two germline ends. The germline V gene encodes CDR1 LGHDT and CDR2 YNNKEL (reference sequence). CDR3 length equals 14 residues.

This clonotype was seen ten or more times. V usage is TRBV7-2 and J usage is TRBJ1-2; TRBD1 aligns across 11 bases. This CDR3 has 14 residues. Germline V gives CDR1 SGHTA, CDR2 FQGNSA. After removal of 5 bases from V and 4 bases from J, the junction contained 3 bases not matched to a gene. The CDR3: CASSAGTGGYGYTF. CDR3 DNA sequence: TGTGCCAGCAGCGCCGGGACAGGGGGCTATGGCTACACCTTC.

This clonotype was recorded many times. CDR3: CASNGNTGNTIYF. The CDR3 DNA is TGTGCCAGCAACGGCAACACTGGAAACACCATATATTTT. The chain carries TRBV11-3 and TRBJ1-3; no reliable D call. Per the germline V gene, CDR1 is SGHNT and CDR2 is YENEEA. Between the trimmed V and J ends, which lost 7 bases and 2 bases, there was a span of 9 bases. The CDR3 is 13 amino acids.

A few counts support this clonotype. The chain combines TRBV20-1 with TRBJ1-5; 7 nucleotides agree with TRBD1. CDR3 length: 15 amino acids. Germline V gene sequence: CDR1 DFQATT, CDR2 SNEGSKA (reference sequence). Trimming cost V 2 bases and J 7 bases; bases outside gene matches: 11. The CDR3 sequence: CSARPSGQLFQPQHF. CDR3 sequence (DNA): TGCAGTGCTAGACCGTCGGGACAGTTGTTCCAGCCCCAGCATTTT.